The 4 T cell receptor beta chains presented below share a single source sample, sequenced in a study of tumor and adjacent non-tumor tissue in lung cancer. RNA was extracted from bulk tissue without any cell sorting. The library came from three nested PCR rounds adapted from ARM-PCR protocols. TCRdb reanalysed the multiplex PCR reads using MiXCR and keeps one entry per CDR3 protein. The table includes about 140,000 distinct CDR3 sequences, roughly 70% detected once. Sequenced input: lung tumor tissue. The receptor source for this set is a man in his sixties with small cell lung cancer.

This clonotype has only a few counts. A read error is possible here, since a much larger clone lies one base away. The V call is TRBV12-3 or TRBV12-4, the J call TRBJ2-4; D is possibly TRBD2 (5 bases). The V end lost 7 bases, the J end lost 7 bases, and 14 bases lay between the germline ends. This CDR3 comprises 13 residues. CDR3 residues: CASTGIGGNIQYF. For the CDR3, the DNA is TGTGCCAGCACGGGGATTGGAGGTAACATTCAGTACTTC.

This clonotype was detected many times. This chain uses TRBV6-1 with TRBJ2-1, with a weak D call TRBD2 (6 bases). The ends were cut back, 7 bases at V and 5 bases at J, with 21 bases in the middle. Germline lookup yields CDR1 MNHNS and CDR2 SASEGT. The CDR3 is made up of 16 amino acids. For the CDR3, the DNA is TGTGCCAGCACCAGCGTATCGGGGGACGCAAACAATGAGCAGTTCTTC. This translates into CASTSVSGDANNEQFF.

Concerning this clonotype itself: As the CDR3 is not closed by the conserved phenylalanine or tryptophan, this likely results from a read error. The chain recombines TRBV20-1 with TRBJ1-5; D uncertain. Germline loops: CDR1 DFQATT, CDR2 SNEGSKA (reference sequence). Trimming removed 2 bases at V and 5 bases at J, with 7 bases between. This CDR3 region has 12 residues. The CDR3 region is CSARTGHQPQHL. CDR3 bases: TGCAGTGCTAGAACGGGTCATCAGCCCCAGCATTTA.

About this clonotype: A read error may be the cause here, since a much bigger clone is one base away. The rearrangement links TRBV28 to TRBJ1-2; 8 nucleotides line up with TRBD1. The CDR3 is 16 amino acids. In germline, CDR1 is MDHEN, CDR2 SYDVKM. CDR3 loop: CTSSPTGQGFSYGYTF. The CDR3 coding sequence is TGTACCAGCAGTCCTACAGGACAGGGCTTCTCCTATGGCTACACCTTC.